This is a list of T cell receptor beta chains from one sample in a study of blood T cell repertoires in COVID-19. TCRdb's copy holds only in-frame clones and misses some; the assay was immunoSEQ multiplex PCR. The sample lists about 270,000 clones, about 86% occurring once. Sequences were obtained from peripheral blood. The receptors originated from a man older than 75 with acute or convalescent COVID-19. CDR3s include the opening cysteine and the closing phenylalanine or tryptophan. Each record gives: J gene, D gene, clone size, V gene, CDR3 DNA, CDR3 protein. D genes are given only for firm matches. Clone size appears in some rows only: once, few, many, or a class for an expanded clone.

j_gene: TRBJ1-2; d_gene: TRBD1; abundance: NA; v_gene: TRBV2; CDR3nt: TGTGCCAGCAGTTCCGGGACAGGTCGATATGGCTACACCTTC; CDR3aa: CASSSGTGRYGYTF
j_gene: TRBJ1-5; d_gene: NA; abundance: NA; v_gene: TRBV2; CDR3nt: TGTGCCAGCAGTGAAGGTCCGTCGGGAAATCAGCCCCAGCATTTT; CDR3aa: CASSEGPSGNQPQHF
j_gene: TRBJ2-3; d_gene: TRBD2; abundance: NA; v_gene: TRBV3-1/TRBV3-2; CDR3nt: TGTGCCAGCAGCCTAACTAGCGGGGGGAGCACAGATACGCAGTATTTT; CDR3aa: CASSLTSGGSTDTQYF
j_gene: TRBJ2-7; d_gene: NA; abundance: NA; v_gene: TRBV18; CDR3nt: TGTGCCAGCTCACCATTGGCGGGGTACGAGCAGTACTTC; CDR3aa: CASSPLAGYEQYF
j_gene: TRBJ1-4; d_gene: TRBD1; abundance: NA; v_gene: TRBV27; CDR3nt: TGTGCCAGCAGCCGACAGGGCAGTGAAAAACTGTTTTTT; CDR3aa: CASSRQGSEKLFF
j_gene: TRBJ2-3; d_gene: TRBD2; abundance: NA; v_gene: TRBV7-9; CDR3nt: TGTGCCAGCAGCCAGGGGACTAGCGGATTTAGCACAGATACGCAGTATTTT; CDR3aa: CASSQGTSGFSTDTQYF
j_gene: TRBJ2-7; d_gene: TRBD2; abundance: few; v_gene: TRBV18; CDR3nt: TGTGCCAGCTCACCTACTAGCGGCGCAACCTACGAGCAGTACTTC; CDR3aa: CASSPTSGATYEQYF
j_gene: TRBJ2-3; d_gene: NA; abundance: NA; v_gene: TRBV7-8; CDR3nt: TGTGCCAGCAGCCCCGACCCCGAGGGTACGCAGTATTTT; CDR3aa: CASSPDPEGTQYF
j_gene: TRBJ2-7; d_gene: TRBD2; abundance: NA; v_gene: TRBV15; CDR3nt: TGTGCCACCAGCAGAGAAGTAATAGCGGGAGGCTACGAGCAGTACTTC; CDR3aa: CATSREVIAGGYEQYF
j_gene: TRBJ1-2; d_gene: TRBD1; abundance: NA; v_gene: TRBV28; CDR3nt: TGTGCCAGCAATACCCTGGACAGGGTACGGGATGGCTACACCTTC; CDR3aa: CASNTLDRVRDGYTF
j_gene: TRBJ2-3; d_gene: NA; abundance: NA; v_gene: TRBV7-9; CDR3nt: TGTGCCAGCAGCATTAGTATTAGCACAGATACGCAGTATTTT; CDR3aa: CASSISISTDTQYF
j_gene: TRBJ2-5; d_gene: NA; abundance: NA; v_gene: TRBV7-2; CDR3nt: TGTGCCAGCAGCAAAAGAACTGAAGAGACCCAGTACTTC; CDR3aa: CASSKRTEETQYF
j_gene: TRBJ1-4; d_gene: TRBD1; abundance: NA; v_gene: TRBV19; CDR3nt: TGTGCCAGTAGTCAGGGGGCATCTAATGAAAAACTGTTTTTT; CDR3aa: CASSQGASNEKLFF
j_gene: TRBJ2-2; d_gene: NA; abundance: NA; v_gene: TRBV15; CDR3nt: TGTGCCACCAGCAGAGATGGTTCGGCCGGGGAGCTGTTTTTT; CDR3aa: CATSRDGSAGELFF
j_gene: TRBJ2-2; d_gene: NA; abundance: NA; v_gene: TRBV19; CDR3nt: TGTGCCAGTCGGGGAGCCGAGAACACCGGGGAGCTGTTTTTT; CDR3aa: CASRGAENTGELFF
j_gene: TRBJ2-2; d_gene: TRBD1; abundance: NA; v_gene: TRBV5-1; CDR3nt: TGCGCCAGCAGCTCGGGACAGCCTACCTCCACCGGGGAGCTGTTTTTT; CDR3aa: CASSSGQPTSTGELFF
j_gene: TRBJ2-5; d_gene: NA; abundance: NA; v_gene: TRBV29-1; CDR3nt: TGCAGCGTTGTCGTTCCCGGGAAGAGGGAGACCCAGTACTTC; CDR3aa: CSVVVPGKRETQYF
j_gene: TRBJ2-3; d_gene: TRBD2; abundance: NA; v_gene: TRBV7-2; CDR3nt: TGTGCCAGCAGCTTTAGCGGGTCTCCAGATACGCAGTATTTT; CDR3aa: CASSFSGSPDTQYF
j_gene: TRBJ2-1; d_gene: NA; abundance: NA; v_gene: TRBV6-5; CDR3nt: TGTGCCAGCTCTGAACTGCCCCGGGGTGTCGATGAGCAGTTCTTC; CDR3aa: CASSELPRGVDEQFF
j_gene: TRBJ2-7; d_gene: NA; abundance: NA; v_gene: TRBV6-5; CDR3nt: TGTGCCAGCACCAGGGGCCAGGAGCAGTACTTC; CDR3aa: CASTRGQEQYF
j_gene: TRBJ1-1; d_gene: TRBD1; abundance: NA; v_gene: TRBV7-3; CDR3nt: TGTGCCAGCAGCTTAATGGCAGGGGGGAACACTGAAGCTTTCTTT; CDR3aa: CASSLMAGGNTEAFF
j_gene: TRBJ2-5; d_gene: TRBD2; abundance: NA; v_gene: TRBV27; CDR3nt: TGTGCCAGCAGTTTTTTACTAGCGGAGACCCAGTACTTC; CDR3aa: CASSFLLAETQYF
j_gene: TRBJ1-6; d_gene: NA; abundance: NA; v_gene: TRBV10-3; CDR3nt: TGTGCCATCAGTGGAGACTTTAATTCACCCCTCCACTTT; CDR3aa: CAISGDFNSPLHF
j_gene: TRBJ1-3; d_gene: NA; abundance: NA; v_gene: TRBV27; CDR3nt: TGTGCCAGCAGAGAGGGAGGCTCTGGAAACACCATATATTTT; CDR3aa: CASREGGSGNTIYF
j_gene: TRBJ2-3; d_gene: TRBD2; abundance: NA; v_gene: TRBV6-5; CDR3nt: TGTGCCAGCATAAGGGCTAGCGGGATCACAGATACGCAGTATTTT; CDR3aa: CASIRASGITDTQYF
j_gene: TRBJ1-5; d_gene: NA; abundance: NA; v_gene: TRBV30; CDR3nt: TGTGCCTGGGAAACAGGGACCAATCAGCCCCAGCATTTT; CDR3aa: CAWETGTNQPQHF
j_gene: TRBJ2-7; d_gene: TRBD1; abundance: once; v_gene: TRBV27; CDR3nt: TGTGCCAGCAGCCTCGGGACAGGACGCTCCTACGAGCAGTACTTC; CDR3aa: CASSLGTGRSYEQYF
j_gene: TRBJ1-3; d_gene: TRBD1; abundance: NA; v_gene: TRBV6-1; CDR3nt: TGTGCCAGCAGTGAGAGGTTGGGACAGGGAAACACCATATATTTT; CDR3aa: CASSERLGQGNTIYF
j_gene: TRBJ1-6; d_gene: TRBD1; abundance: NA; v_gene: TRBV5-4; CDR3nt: TGTGCCAGCAGCCCCGGCCCAGGGGGGAATTCACCCCTCCACTTT; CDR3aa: CASSPGPGGNSPLHF
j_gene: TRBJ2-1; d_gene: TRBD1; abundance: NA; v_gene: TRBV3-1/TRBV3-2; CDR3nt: TGTGCCAGCAGCCAAAGGGGACAGTCCGACAATGAGCAGTTCTTC; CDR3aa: CASSQRGQSDNEQFF
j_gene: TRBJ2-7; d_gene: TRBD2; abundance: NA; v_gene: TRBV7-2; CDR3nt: TGTGCCAGCAGCTCCACCGGGACTAGCGGGCCCCGCTACGAGCAGTACTTC; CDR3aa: CASSSTGTSGPRYEQYF
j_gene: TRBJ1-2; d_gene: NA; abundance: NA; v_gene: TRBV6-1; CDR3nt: TGTGCCAGCAGTGAACACGGGGGGAACTATGGCTACACCTTC; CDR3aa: CASSEHGGNYGYTF